These 2 T cell receptor beta chains came from one sample sequenced in a study of blood T cell repertoires in COVID-19 (dated by TCRdb to 2020 to 2022). Receptor libraries were prepared by the immunoSEQ multiplex PCR assay. In TCRdb, the immuneACCESS table is reduced to in-frame sequences with V and J assigned. These tables do not hold every clone; where another copy was compared, an unresolved V gene accounts for under half, and the others remain unexplained. The sample yields approximately 60,000 clones; 87% were counted once. Jointly, the top ten make up approximately 6.9% of the sample. The sequenced sample was peripheral blood. Source of these receptors: a man in his fifties or sixties with active or convalescent COVID-19.

The rearrangement joins TRBV11-2 to TRBJ2-1, with TRBD2 matching over 12 bases. The V and J ends lost 6 bases and 8 bases, in that order; junction bases with no gene match: 5. Per the germline V gene, CDR1 is SGHAT and CDR2 is FQNNGV. CDR3 length equals 14 residues. As DNA, the CDR3 is TGTGCCAGCAGGACTAGCGGGAGTGGGGATGAGCAGTTCTTC. Translated, it gives CASRTSGSGDEQFF.

The chain employs TRBV12-2 and TRBJ1-4. TRBV12-2 is reported as a pseudogene. The CDR3 is made up of 19 amino acids. The CDR3 loop reads CASRLSTRGGGQTNEKLFF. In DNA, the CDR3 is TGTGCAAGTCGCTTATCAACCCGAGGGGGGGGGCAAACTAATGAAAAACTGTTTTTT.